The 11 T cell receptor beta chains reported below all come from one sample, sequenced in a study of graft-versus-host responses after intestinal transplantation. Sequencing was performed with immunoSEQ multiplex PCR; in TCRdb, only in-frame clones are kept and a portion is missing. Of about 110,000 clones listed, more than 80% are singletons. No cognate antigen is known for these TCRs. The sequencing here drew on unstimulated CD4+ T cells sorted from spleen or lymph node cells, taken before transplant. The receptors were sampled from a human donor who was the organ donor for an intestinal transplant.

The V and J genes are TRBV28 and TRBJ1-1, with unresolved D. The CDR3 has 12 amino acids. CDR1 is MDHEN, CDR2 SYDVKM, per germline. V lost 6 bases to trimming and J lost 5 bases, with 10 bases between them. The chain's CDR3 is CASSDLITEAFF. DNA for the CDR3: TGTGCCAGCAGCGATTTAATAACTGAAGCTTTCTTT.

V and J are TRBV6-5 and TRBJ2-7; possibly TRBD1 for D (5 bases). The CDR3 is 13 amino acids. The ends were cut back, 2 bases at V and 2 bases at J, with 7 bases in the middle. Germline CDR1 reads MNHEY; CDR2 reads SVGAGI. The CDR3 region has the DNA TGTGCCAGCAGTTACACAGGTACCTACGAGCAGTACTTC. This gives the protein CASSYTGTYEQYF.

The rearrangement links TRBV7-8 to TRBJ1-1, with 7 nucleotides matching TRBD1. The germline CDR1 and CDR2 sequences are SGHVS and FQNEAQ. V lost 2 bases to trimming and J lost 1 base; unmatched junction nucleotides: 4. The CDR3 runs 15 residues. The CDR3 DNA reads as TGTGCCAGCAGCTTACTCCGGACAGGGAACACTGAAGCTTTCTTT. Translated, it gives CASSLLRTGNTEAFF.

The chain couples TRBV7-2 to TRBJ2-5; 12 bases map to TRBD2. The germline V gene has CDR1 SGHTA and CDR2 FQGNSA. V was clipped by 1 base and J by 11 bases; unmatched bases: 20. The CDR3 covers 19 residues. The CDR3 DNA follows: TGTGCCAGCAGCTTAGTACCCCTCATTCCTAGCGGGAGGGCCTATGAGCAGTACTTC. Its translation: CASSLVPLIPSGRAYEQYF. Supplemented by reference TRBV7-2 and TRBJ2-5, the full variable domain reads GAGVSQSPSNKVTEKGKDVELRCDPISGHTALYWYRQSLGQGLEFLIYFQGNSAPDKSGLPSDRFSAERTGGSVSTLTIQRTQQEDSAVYLCASSLVPLIPSGRAYEQYFGPGTRLLVL.

Note on this clone: Its ends do not fully match the called genes, so a read error is possible. The V and J genes are TRBV10-1 and TRBJ2-7, with unresolved D. The germline V gene has CDR1 WNHNN and CDR2 SYGVQD (reference sequence). The CDR3 has 10 residues. CDR3 amino acids: CASSELPGRF. In DNA, the CDR3 is TGCGCCAGCAGTGAGTTGCCGGGCCGCTTC.

V is TRBV19 and J is TRBJ1-2; D uncertain. Trimming removed 5 bases at V and 1 base at J, with 5 bases between. The CDR3 covers 12 residues. In germline, CDR1 is LNHDA, CDR2 SQIVND (reference sequence). The CDR3 region has the DNA TGTGCCAGTAGTCCAGTTAACTATGGCTACACCTTC. Protein: CASSPVNYGYTF.

Remarks on this clone: The junction and the germline gene differ at one end; a read error may be behind it. Additional DNA sequences in this sample encode the identical CDR3. The rearrangement uses TRBV4-3 and TRBJ2-7; D possibly corresponds to TRBD2 (6 bases). The CDR3 spans 15 residues. Germline loops: CDR1 LGHNA, CDR2 YSLEER. The CDR3 protein is CASSHWAGHSYEQYF. CDR3 bases: TGCGCTAGCAGCCATTGGGCGGGGCACTCCTACGAGCAGTACTTC.

The chain has TRBV27 and TRBJ1-4; tentative D call: TRBD1 (5 bases). Trimming took 8 bases from V and 5 from J, leaving 15 bases between them. The germline V gene has CDR1 MNHEY and CDR2 SMNVEV (reference sequence). This CDR3 spans 14 amino acids. The CDR3 loop reads CASGRQKRNEKLFF. The DNA of the CDR3 is TGTGCCAGCGGGAGACAGAAAAGGAATGAAAAACTGTTTTTT.

This clone was recorded once. The rearrangement joins TRBV27 to TRBJ2-7, with D possibly matching TRBD2 (6 bases). Germline values: CDR1 MNHEY, CDR2 SMNVEV (reference sequence). This CDR3 region has 14 residues. Trimming took off 6 bases at V and 1 base at J, with 13 bases between the two ends. The CDR3 DNA sequence: TGTGCCAGCAGCCTCGGGAGCCCTTCCTACGAGCAGTACTTC. As protein: CASSLGSPSYEQYF.

Details on this clone: Without the conserved terminal phenylalanine or tryptophan, this CDR3 likely stems from a read error. The chain has TRBV2 and TRBJ1-2, with a weak D call TRBD1 (6 bases). V dropped 6 bases and J dropped 4 bases, with 12 bases sitting between them. The length of the CDR3 is 13 residues. CDR1 SNHLY and CDR2 FYNNEI come from the germline V gene. Here the CDR3 DNA reads TGTGCCAGCAGAGTACAGGGTGTCTATGGCTACACCTCC. Translated: CASRVQGVYGYTS.

The chain is built from TRBV29-1 and TRBJ1-2; 12 bases are shared with TRBD1. Germline assignment: CDR1 SQVTM and CDR2 ANQGSEA. The CDR3 length is 16 residues. Germline trimming cut 1 base from V and 6 bases from J; bases unmatched to any gene: 9. The CDR3 protein is CSVEAGRDRGRNGYTF. The CDR3 nucleotides are TGCAGCGTTGAAGCGGGGAGGGACAGGGGGCGAAATGGCTACACCTTC. Drawing the rest from reference TRBV29-1 and TRBJ1-2, the complete variable domain is SAVISQKPSRDICQRGTSLTIQCQVDSQVTMMFWYRQQPGQSLTLIATANQGSEATYESGFVIDKFPISRPNLTFSTLTVSNMSPEDSSIYLCSVEAGRDRGRNGYTFGSGTRLTVV.